The 13 T cell receptor beta chains reported below all come from one sample, sequenced in a study of blood T cell repertoires in COVID-19. Method: immunoSEQ multiplex PCR; TCRdb's copy keeps in-frame clones and lacks some. The sample holds about 280,000 clones, 85% to 90% seen once. Input material: peripheral blood. The receptors were sampled from a human donor in a cohort sampled during active COVID-19.

This chain links TRBV3-1 (or the pseudogene TRBV3-2) with TRBJ2-5; TRBD2 matches 11 bases. Germline CDR1 is LGHDT and CDR2 is YNNKEL (reference sequence). The CDR3 consists of 18 residues. V was clipped by 0 bases and J by 5 bases; unmatched bases: 11. The CDR3 DNA follows: TGTGCCAGCAGCCAAGACGGGCCACTAGCGGGAGACAGGGAGACCCAGTACTTC. It codes for CASSQDGPLAGDRETQYF.

This clone is a singleton in its sample. The chain couples TRBV6-1 to TRBJ2-4; 8 nucleotides line up with TRBD1. The CDR3 covers 16 residues. With 5 bases clipped from V and 4 bases from J, the junction kept 10 bases outside the gene matches. Germline V gene sequence: CDR1 MNHNS, CDR2 SASEGT. CDR3 region: CASSKDRGPSKNIQYF. CDR3 nucleotides: TGTGCCAGCAGTAAAGACAGGGGTCCCTCTAAAAACATTCAGTACTTC.

This clone has a handful of counts. The chain is built from TRBV18 and TRBJ2-5; 12 nucleotides agree with TRBD2. The germline gives CDR1 KGHSH, CDR2 LQKENI. This CDR3 has 17 amino acids. The V gene end was trimmed by 1 base and the J gene end by 5 bases; junction bases not matched to a gene: 8. CDR3 residues: CASSPQTSGSSGETQYF. The CDR3 region has the DNA TGTGCCAGCTCACCACAGACTAGCGGGAGTTCAGGGGAGACCCAGTACTTC.

The rearrangement uses TRBV6-5 and TRBJ2-3; 8 bases match TRBD2. This CDR3 comprises 15 residues. Germline CDR1 reads MNHEY; CDR2 reads SVGAGI. V dropped 6 bases and J dropped 0; count of bases not matched to a gene: 5. CDR3 residues: CASRAPSGSTDTQYF. In DNA form, the CDR3 reads TGTGCCAGCAGGGCACCTAGCGGGAGCACAGATACGCAGTATTTT.

The chain is built from TRBV10-1 and TRBJ2-5; tentatively, D is TRBD2 (5 bases). The CDR3 spans 14 residues. CDR1 is WNHNN and CDR2 is SYGVQD in the germline V gene (reference sequence). V gave up 8 bases and J gave up 5 bases, with 18 bases separating them. As DNA, the CDR3 is TGCGCCAGCTCCCCCGGGTCCAGCGGTGAGACCCAGTACTTC. Translating it yields CASSPGSSGETQYF.

The chain recombines TRBV7-2 with TRBJ2-3; the D gene is possibly TRBD2 (6 bases). With 9 bases removed from V and 5 bases from J, the gap between germline ends came to 15 bases. CDR3 size: 13 residues. Germline assignment: CDR1 SGHTA and CDR2 FQGNSA. The CDR3 DNA follows: TGTGCCAGTGGGAGGAGCCTAGTAGATACGCAGTATTTT. The encoded protein is CASGRSLVDTQYF.

This clone was seen only a few times. The V call is TRBV4-1, the J call TRBJ2-2; 10 bases map to TRBD2. Per germline, CDR1 MGHRA and CDR2 YSYEKL. The CDR3 length is 17 residues. V shed 2 bases, J shed 3 bases, and the junction held 6 bases outside the gene matches. CDR3 DNA: TGCGCCAGCAGCCAACCTAGCGGGAGTATCTACACCGGGGAGCTGTTTTTT. Its translation is CASSQPSGSIYTGELFF.

The rearrangement joins TRBV2 to TRBJ2-7; a possible D gene is TRBD2 (7 bases). The germline V and J ends were trimmed by 4 bases and 8 bases, with 12 bases remaining between them. CDR1 and CDR2 from the germline V gene are SNHLY and FYNNEI. This CDR3 is built from 12 residues. This CDR3 reads CASSVEGGQQYF. CDR3 bases: TGTGCCAGCAGTGTGGAGGGGGGGCAGCAGTACTTC.

V gene TRBV6-5 combines with J gene TRBJ2-1, with 7 bases identical to TRBD1. CDR1 and CDR2 from the germline V gene are MNHEY and SVGAGI. This CDR3 has 15 amino acids. V shed 7 bases and J 1 base; nucleotides not matched to a gene: 7. The CDR3 sequence: CASMKTGTSYNEQFF. Here the CDR3 DNA reads TGTGCCAGCATGAAGACAGGGACATCCTACAATGAGCAGTTCTTC.

This clone was seen just once. The V call is TRBV7-9, the J call TRBJ2-5, with 7 bases lining up with TRBD1. Germline CDR1 and CDR2: SEHNR and FQNEAQ (reference sequence). CDR3 length: 16 residues. The V gene end was trimmed by 5 bases and the J gene end by 1 base; junction bases not matched to a gene: 10. For the CDR3, the DNA is TGTGCCAGCAGCCCCACACAGGGGACCCTCCAAGAGACCCAGTACTTC. It codes for CASSPTQGTLQETQYF.

V gene TRBV30 combines with J gene TRBJ2-3; 7 bases match TRBD2. Trimming removed 0 bases from V and 4 bases from J; junction bases left unmatched: 1. From germline, CDR1 is GTSNPN and CDR2 SVGIG (reference sequence). CDR3 size: 13 residues. The CDR3 DNA reads as TGTGCCTGGAGTGTTCGGGGGGCAGATACGCAGTATTTT. Amino acid sequence: CAWSVRGADTQYF.

The V gene is TRBV27, the J gene TRBJ2-1, with TRBD2 identical over 13 bases. Germline CDR1 MNHEY, CDR2 SMNVEV (reference sequence). V gave up 6 bases and J gave up 7 bases; unmatched junction bases: 3. This CDR3 is built from 14 residues. The CDR3 DNA sequence: TGTGCCAGCAGGGGACTAGCGGGAAAGAATGAGCAGTTCTTC. It specifies CASRGLAGKNEQFF.

This clone occurred a few times. The chain links TRBV19 to TRBJ2-1; 8 nucleotides match TRBD1. Germline CDR1 LNHDA, CDR2 SQIVND (reference sequence). The CDR3 sequence is 15 residues long. V shed 10 bases, J shed 4 bases, and the junction held 12 bases outside the gene matches. The CDR3 loop reads CATRTGMAIYNEQFF. The DNA for the CDR3 is TGTGCCACAAGGACAGGGATGGCTATTTACAATGAGCAGTTCTTC.